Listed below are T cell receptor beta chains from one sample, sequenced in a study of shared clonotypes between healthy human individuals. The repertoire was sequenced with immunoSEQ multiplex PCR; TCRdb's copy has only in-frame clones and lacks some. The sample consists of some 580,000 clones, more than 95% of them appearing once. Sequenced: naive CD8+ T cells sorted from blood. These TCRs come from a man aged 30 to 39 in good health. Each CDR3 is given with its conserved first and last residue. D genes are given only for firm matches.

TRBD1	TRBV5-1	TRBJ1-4	TGCGCCAGCAGCCAGGGACAGGCAACTAATGAAAAACTGTTTTTT	CASSQGQATNEKLFF
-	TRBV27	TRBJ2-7	TGTGCCAGCAGTTTTGAGGGTTCCTACGAGCAGTACTTC	CASSFEGSYEQYF
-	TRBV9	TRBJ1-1	TGTGCCAGCAGCGTAGATGGGGCAGAAGCTTTCTTT	CASSVDGAEAFF
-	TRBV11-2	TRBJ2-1	TGTGCCAGCAGCTTAGACGGGGGAGTAGGAAATGAGCAGTTCTTC	CASSLDGGVGNEQFF
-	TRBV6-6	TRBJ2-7	TGTGCCAGCGCCTTGGGGAAGCTTGCGGACGAGCAGTACTTC	CASALGKLADEQYF
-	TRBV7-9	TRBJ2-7	TGTGCCAGCAGCCCCCGGGACTTTCCCTACGAGCAGTACTTC	CASSPRDFPYEQYF
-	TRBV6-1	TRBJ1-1	TGTGCCAGCAGTGAGCGGCGAAATGAAGCTTTCTTT	CASSERRNEAFF
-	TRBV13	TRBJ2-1	TGTGCCAGCAGCACACTTGGGGGTACACACTCTGAGGATGAGCAGTTCTTC	CASSTLGGTHSEDEQFF
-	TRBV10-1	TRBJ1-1	TGCGCCAGCAGTGAGTCCGCGAGAGGGGACACTGAAGCTTTCTTT	CASSESARGDTEAFF
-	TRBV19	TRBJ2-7	TGTGCCAGTAGCCAAGCGGGCTACTCCTACGAGCAGTACTTC	CASSQAGYSYEQYF
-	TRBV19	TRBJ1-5	TGTGCCAGTAGTTCTCCGACTCAGCCCCAGCATTTT	CASSSPTQPQHF
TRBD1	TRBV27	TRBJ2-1	TGTGCCAGCAGTTTAGGGGCTCGGACAGGTAATTTCTTC	CASSLGARTGNFF
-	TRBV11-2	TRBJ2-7	TGTGCCAGCAGCTTATCACCCCTCGGGAGCTCAACGTACGAGCAGTACTTC	CASSLSPLGSSTYEQYF
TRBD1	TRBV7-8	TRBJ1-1	TGTGCCAGCAGCTTAGTGGACAGGGCGAACACTGAAGCTTTCTTT	CASSLVDRANTEAFF
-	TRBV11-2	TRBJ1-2	TGTGCCAGCAGCCACCTAGCGGCCATCGATGGCTACACCTTC	CASSHLAAIDGYTF
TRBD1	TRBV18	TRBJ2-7	TGTGCCAGCTCACAGAGACAGGGAATGATCTACGAGCAGTACTTC	CASSQRQGMIYEQYF
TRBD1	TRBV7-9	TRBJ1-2	TGTGCCAGCAGCTTAGCGACAGGGATAAATGGCTACACCTTC	CASSLATGINGYTF
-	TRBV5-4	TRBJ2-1	TGTGCCAGCCTGTCGGGGAACAATGAGCAGTTCTTC	CASLSGNNEQFF
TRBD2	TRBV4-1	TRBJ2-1	TGCGCCAGCAGCCAAGGCCCGACTAGCGGGAGTTACAATGAGCAGTTCTTC	CASSQGPTSGSYNEQFF